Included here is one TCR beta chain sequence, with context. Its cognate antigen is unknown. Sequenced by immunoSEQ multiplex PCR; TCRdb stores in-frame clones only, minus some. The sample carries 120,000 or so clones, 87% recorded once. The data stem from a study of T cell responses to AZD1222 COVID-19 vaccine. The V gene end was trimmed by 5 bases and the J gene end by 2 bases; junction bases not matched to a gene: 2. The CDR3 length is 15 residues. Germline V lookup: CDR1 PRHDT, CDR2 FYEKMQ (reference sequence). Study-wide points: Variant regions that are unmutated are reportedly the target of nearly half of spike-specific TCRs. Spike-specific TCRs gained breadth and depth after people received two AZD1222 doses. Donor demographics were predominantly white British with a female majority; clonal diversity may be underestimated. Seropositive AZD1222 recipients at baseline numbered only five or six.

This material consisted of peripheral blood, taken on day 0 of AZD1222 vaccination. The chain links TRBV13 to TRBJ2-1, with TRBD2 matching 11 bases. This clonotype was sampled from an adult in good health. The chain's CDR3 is CASSEGLAAYNEQFF. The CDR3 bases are TGTGCCAGCAGCGAGGGACTAGCGGCCTACAATGAGCAGTTCTTC.